This is a list of T cell receptor beta chains from one sample in a study of blood T cell repertoires in COVID-19. Sequencing was performed with immunoSEQ multiplex PCR; in TCRdb, only in-frame clones are kept and a portion is missing. The sample records fewer than 200,000 clones, around 90% being singletons. Material for sequencing was peripheral blood. The receptors come from a man aged 18 to 35 with COVID-19, enrolled during active disease. The CDR3 runs from the conserved cysteine through the conserved F or W. The D gene is left open where the match is weak. Size is omitted from some rows. Given values are once, few, many or a class for expanded clones.

- | TRBJ2-1 | TRBV4-3 | - | CASSHQGSYNEQFF
once | TRBJ1-1 | TRBV6-5 | - | CASSHGTTNTEAFF
- | TRBJ2-1 | TRBV5-1 | - | CASSLGWQGAYNEQFF
- | TRBJ2-7 | TRBV19 | TRBD1 | CASSTGGYSYEQYF
few | TRBJ2-7 | TRBV18 | - | CASSPTFGGIRVDEQYF
- | TRBJ2-1 | TRBV21-1 | - | CASSTPRAGPTEWEQFF
- | TRBJ2-7 | TRBV11-2 | - | CASSSIYLDEQYF
- | TRBJ2-7 | TRBV30 | - | CAWRSHYEQYF
few | TRBJ2-1 | TRBV11-2 | TRBD1 | CASSFTRDSQQFF
- | TRBJ2-2 | TRBV14 | - | CASSDILEKAGELFF
- | TRBJ2-4 | TRBV15 | TRBD1 | CATSRGGTGHIQYF
- | TRBJ2-3 | TRBV10-3 | - | CAISGGVEDTQYF
- | TRBJ2-7 | TRBV11-2 | TRBD2 | CASSPRERGEEQYF
- | TRBJ1-6 | TRBV13 | - | CASSLGGGDSPLHF
- | TRBJ1-2 | TRBV11-2 | TRBD1 | CASSLALTGGVGYTF
- | TRBJ1-1 | TRBV28 | - | CASSPQGVNTEAFF
- | TRBJ1-5 | TRBV19 | - | CASSPREGGSNQPQHF
- | TRBJ2-3 | TRBV5-4 | TRBD1 | CASSSGQGRGTDTQYF
once | TRBJ1-4 | TRBV4-3 | TRBD1 | CASSQGEPGTGDEKLLF
- | TRBJ1-2 | TRBV10-3 | - | CAITLDRSTRGYTF
- | TRBJ2-2 | TRBV5-5 | - | CASSLPLGLFNTGELFF
- | TRBJ2-7 | TRBV7-6 | - | CASSLGLGAKTYEQYF
- | TRBJ2-7 | TRBV18 | TRBD2 | CASLPTSGRSYEQYF
- | TRBJ2-7 | TRBV5-1 | TRBD2 | CASSEPSGSKYF
- | TRBJ2-7 | TRBV10-3 | TRBD2 | CAISDLGTSNEQYF
- | TRBJ2-3 | TRBV6-4 | TRBD1 | CASSPGTGGTDTQYF
- | TRBJ1-2 | TRBV12-5 | TRBD1 | CASGLQGQPGYTF
- | TRBJ2-7 | TRBV4-1 | TRBD1 | CASSQDMVGTAYEQYF
once | TRBJ2-7 | TRBV7-2 | TRBD2 | CASSLGTRVKQYF
once | TRBJ2-3 | TRBV5-1 | TRBD2 | CASRSGGLGDTQYF
- | TRBJ1-2 | TRBV10-2 | TRBD1 | CASSVSPGTGVLVYGYTF
- | TRBJ2-2 | TRBV28 | TRBD2 | CASSLGTSLMVGELFF
- | TRBJ2-3 | TRBV20-1 | - | CTTGDTQYF
- | TRBJ2-2 | TRBV27 | - | CASSPLGGTGELFF